The T cell receptor (beta chain) described here comes from a study of blood T cell repertoires in COVID-19. Data came from immunoSEQ multiplex PCR; TCRdb stores just in-frame clones and leaves some out. The data contain about 76,000 clones, about 84% of them singletons. The CDR3 loop spans 14 amino acids. Per germline, CDR1 GTSNPN and CDR2 SVGIG (reference sequence). J gave up 1 base and V 8 bases, and 5 bases lay outside the gene matches. This clonotype was sampled from a human donor in a cohort sampled during active COVID-19. The specimen sequenced was peripheral blood. The chain combines TRBV30 with TRBJ2-1, with 10 nucleotides matching TRBD2. CDR3 in DNA: TGTGCCGGAAGCGGGAGGGTTTCCTACAATGAGCAGTTCTTC. This translates into CAGSGRVSYNEQFF. Together with reference TRBV30 and TRBJ2-1, the CDR3 gives the full variable domain: SQTIHQWPATLVQPVGSPLSLECTVEGTSNPNLYWYRQAAGRGLQLLFYSVGIGQISSEVPQNLSASRPQDRQFILSSKKLLLSDSGFYLCAGSGRVSYNEQFFGPGTRLTVL.